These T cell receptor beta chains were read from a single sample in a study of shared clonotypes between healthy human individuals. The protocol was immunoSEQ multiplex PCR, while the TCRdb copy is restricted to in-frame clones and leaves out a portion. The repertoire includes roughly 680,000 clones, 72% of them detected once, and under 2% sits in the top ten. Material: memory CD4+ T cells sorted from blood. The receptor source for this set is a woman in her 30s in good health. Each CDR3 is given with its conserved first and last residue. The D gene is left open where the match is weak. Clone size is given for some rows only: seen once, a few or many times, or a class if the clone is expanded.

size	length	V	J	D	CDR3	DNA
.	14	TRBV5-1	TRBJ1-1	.	CASSPGTTNTEAFF	TGCGCCAGCAGCCCGGGGACGACGAACACTGAAGCTTTCTTT
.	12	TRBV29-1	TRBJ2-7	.	CSGRDTRLEQYF	TGCAGCGGCCGGGACACCCGCCTCGAGCAGTACTTC
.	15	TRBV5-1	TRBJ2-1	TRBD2	CASAPTGTSGDEQFF	TGCGCCAGCGCTCCGACCGGGACTAGCGGGGATGAGCAGTTCTTC
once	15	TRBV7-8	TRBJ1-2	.	CATSPGVTTLYGYTF	TGTGCCACCTCCCCGGGAGTGACAACTCTCTATGGCTACACCTTC
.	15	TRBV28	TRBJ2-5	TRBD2	CASSALAGGPGTQYF	TGTGCCAGCAGTGCCCTAGCGGGAGGGCCTGGGACCCAGTACTTC
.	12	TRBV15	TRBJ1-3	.	CVTSRVGNTIYF	TGTGTCACCAGCAGAGTAGGAAACACCATATATTTT
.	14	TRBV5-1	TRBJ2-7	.	CASSSSGGGYEQYF	TGCGCCAGCAGTTCATCCGGGGGCGGTTACGAGCAGTACTTC
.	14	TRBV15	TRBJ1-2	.	CATSADRANYGYTF	TGTGCCACCAGCGCGGACAGAGCTAACTATGGCTACACCTTC
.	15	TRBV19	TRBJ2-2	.	CASSRGPENTGELFF	TGTGCCAGTAGTAGGGGACCCGAGAACACCGGGGAGCTGTTTTTT
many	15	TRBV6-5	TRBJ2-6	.	CASSRDLSGANVLTF	TGTGCCAGCAGCCGAGATCTCTCTGGGGCCAACGTCCTGACTTTC